The rows below give T cell receptor beta chains drawn from one sample of a study of shared clonotypes between healthy human individuals. TCRdb's table, derived via immunoSEQ multiplex PCR, lists solely in-frame clones and lacks some. The sample has 1.5 million to 2.5 million clones; approximately 94% are singletons. The sequencing sample was made of naive CD8+ T cells sorted from blood. Every receptor here comes from a man aged 18 to 30 in good health. Each CDR3 is given with its conserved first and last residue. D genes are given only for firm matches. Only part of the rows carry a size: once, few, many, or a class if the clone is expanded.

>TRBV29-1|TRBJ1-4|-|-
CSVGTIGVEKLFF
TGCAGCGTAGGGACGATCGGAGTAGAAAAACTGTTTTTT
>TRBV29-1|TRBJ1-2|TRBD1|-
CSVEPLDRPGYTF
TGCAGCGTTGAACCCCTGGACAGGCCTGGCTACACCTTC
>TRBV11-2|TRBJ2-3|TRBD2|-
CASSFWGGTDTQYF
TGTGCCAGCAGCTTCTGGGGAGGGACAGATACGCAGTATTTT
>TRBV19|TRBJ2-3|-|-
CASSMVITDTQYF
TGTGCCAGTAGTATGGTCATCACAGATACGCAGTATTTT
>TRBV5-4|TRBJ2-5|-|-
CASSLSASEGETQYF
TGTGCCAGCAGCTTGTCGGCTAGTGAGGGGGAGACCCAGTACTTC
>TRBV7-9|TRBJ1-1|TRBD1|-
CASSLAGGADTEAFF
TGTGCCAGCAGCCTAGCAGGGGGCGCCGACACTGAAGCTTTCTTT
>TRBV5-1|TRBJ2-3|TRBD1|-
CASSLGRGPDTQYF
TGCGCCAGCAGCTTGGGCAGGGGGCCTGATACGCAGTATTTT
>TRBV5-1|TRBJ2-7|-|once
CASKADSSSYEQYF
TGCGCCAGCAAGGCGGACAGTTCCTCCTACGAGCAGTACTTC
>TRBV6-4|TRBJ1-2|-|once
CASRVPGGLYYGYTF
TGTGCCAGCAGAGTCCCCGGGGGTCTTTACTATGGCTACACCTTC
>TRBV18|TRBJ2-1|TRBD2|-
CASSYDIAGHEQFF
TGTGCCAGCTCTTACGATATAGCGGGCCATGAGCAGTTCTTC
>TRBV7-9|TRBJ1-2|-|-
CASSRDYGYTF
TGTGCCAGCAGCAGGGACTATGGCTACACCTTC
>TRBV6-5|TRBJ2-7|-|-
CASSYGQGIPSEYF
TGTGCCAGCAGTTACGGGCAGGGAATACCTAGCGAGTACTTC
>TRBV4-1|TRBJ2-2|TRBD1|-
CASRRTGTGPANTGELFF
TGCGCCAGCAGGCGAACCGGGACAGGACCGGCGAACACCGGGGAGCTGTTTTTT
>TRBV7-2|TRBJ2-7|TRBD2|-
CASSSMGLDLSYEQYF
TGTGCCAGCAGCTCGATGGGACTAGATCTATCCTACGAGCAGTACTTC
>TRBV18|TRBJ2-7|TRBD1|-
CASSSGTGYEQYF
TGTGCCAGCTCATCCGGGACAGGGTACGAGCAGTACTTC
>TRBV13|TRBJ2-3|TRBD1|-
CASSTDLWAGGRADTQYF
TGTGCCAGCAGCACGGACCTGTGGGCAGGGGGCCGCGCAGATACGCAGTATTTT
>TRBV13|TRBJ2-1|TRBD2|-
CASSLGLAGPLDEQFF
TGTGCCAGCAGCTTAGGCCTAGCGGGACCCCTGGATGAGCAGTTCTTC
>TRBV28|TRBJ2-1|-|-
CASSPGAAQFNNEQFF
TGTGCCAGCAGCCCCGGCGCGGCTCAGTTCAACAATGAGCAGTTCTTC
>TRBV6-6|TRBJ2-3|-|once
CASSQGLLRDTQYF
TGTGCCAGCAGTCAGGGACTCCTTCGGGATACGCAGTATTTT
>TRBV27|TRBJ1-1|-|-
CASSLYGNTEAFF
TGTGCCAGCAGTTTATATGGGAACACTGAAGCTTTCTTT
>TRBV19|TRBJ1-1|-|-
CASADSPGGLTEAFF
TGTGCCAGTGCAGATTCCCCCGGGGGCCTCACTGAAGCTTTCTTT
>TRBV7-9|TRBJ2-1|TRBD2|-
CASSLGTSGDNEQFF
TGTGCCAGCAGCTTAGGGACTAGCGGGGACAATGAGCAGTTCTTC
>TRBV30|TRBJ1-1|-|-
CAWSVLSNTEAFF
TGTGCCTGGAGTGTACTGTCAAACACTGAAGCTTTCTTT
>TRBV10-1|TRBJ2-2|TRBD1|-
CASSELRQGASGELFF
TGCGCCAGCAGTGAGTTGAGACAGGGGGCATCCGGGGAGCTGTTTTTT
>TRBV4-1|TRBJ1-2|-|few
CASSQLDNYGYTF
TGCGCCAGCAGCCAACTCGACAACTATGGCTACACCTTC
>TRBV7-8|TRBJ2-1|TRBD1|-
CASDETGAPNEQFF
TGTGCCAGCGACGAGACAGGGGCGCCAAATGAGCAGTTCTTC
>TRBV6-1|TRBJ2-3|-|-
CASSEARQLISSGTDTQYF
TGTGCCAGCAGTGAAGCGCGACAGCTGATCTCCTCTGGCACAGATACGCAGTATTTT
>TRBV7-8|TRBJ2-3|-|-
CASSLGVGSTDTQYF
TGTGCCAGCAGCTTAGGCGTCGGCAGCACAGATACGCAGTATTTT
>TRBV15|TRBJ2-5|-|once
CATSRGLEETQYF
TGTGCCACCAGCAGAGGACTAGAGGAGACCCAGTACTTC